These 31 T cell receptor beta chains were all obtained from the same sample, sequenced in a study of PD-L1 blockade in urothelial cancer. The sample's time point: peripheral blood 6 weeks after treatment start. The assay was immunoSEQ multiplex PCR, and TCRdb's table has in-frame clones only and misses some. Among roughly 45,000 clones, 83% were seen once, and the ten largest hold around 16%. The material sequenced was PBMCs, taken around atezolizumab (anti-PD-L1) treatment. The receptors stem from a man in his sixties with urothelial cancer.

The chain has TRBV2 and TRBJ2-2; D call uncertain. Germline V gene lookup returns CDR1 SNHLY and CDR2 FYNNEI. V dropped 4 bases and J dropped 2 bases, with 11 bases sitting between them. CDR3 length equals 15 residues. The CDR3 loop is CASSVSNRNTGELFF. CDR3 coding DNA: TGTGCCAGCAGTGTGAGTAACAGAAACACCGGGGAGCTGTTTTTT.

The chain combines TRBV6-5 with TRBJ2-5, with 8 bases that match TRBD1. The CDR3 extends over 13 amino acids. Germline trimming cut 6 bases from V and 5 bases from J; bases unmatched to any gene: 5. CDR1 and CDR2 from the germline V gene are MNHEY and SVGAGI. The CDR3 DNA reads TGTGCCAGCAGCCGGACAGGGACGGAGACCCAGTACTTC. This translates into CASSRTGTETQYF.

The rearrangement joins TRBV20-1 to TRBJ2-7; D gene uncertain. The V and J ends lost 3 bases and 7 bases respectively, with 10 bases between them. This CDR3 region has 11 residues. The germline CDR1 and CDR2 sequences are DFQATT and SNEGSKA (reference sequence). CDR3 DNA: TGCAGTGCTAGGCCCCTGGAGGAGCAGTACTTC. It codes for CSARPLEEQYF.

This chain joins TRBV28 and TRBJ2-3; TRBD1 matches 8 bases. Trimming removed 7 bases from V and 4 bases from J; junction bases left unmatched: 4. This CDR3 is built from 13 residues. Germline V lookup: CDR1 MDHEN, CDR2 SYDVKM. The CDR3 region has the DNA TGTGCCAGCAAGGCAGGGGGCCCAGATACGCAGTATTTT. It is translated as CASKAGGPDTQYF.

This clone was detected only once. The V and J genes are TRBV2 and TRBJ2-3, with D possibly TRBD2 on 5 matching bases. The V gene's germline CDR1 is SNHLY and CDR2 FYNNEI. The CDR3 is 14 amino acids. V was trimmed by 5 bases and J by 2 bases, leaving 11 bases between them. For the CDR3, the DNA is TGTGCCAGCAGTCGAAGGGAGTACACAGATACGCAGTATTTT. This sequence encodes CASSRREYTDTQYF.

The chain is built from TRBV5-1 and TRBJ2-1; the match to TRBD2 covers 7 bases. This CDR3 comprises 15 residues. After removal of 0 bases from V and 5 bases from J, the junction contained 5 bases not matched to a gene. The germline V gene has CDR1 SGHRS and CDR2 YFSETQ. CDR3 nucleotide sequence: TGCGCCAGCAGCTTGGCGAGACTAGCCGACAATGAGCAGTTCTTC. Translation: CASSLARLADNEQFF.

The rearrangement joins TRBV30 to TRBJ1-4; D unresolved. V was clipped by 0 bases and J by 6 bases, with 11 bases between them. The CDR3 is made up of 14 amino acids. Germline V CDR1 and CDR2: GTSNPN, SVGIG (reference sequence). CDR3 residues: CAWSVAETHEKLFF. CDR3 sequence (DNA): TGTGCCTGGAGTGTCGCAGAAACCCATGAAAAACTGTTTTTT.

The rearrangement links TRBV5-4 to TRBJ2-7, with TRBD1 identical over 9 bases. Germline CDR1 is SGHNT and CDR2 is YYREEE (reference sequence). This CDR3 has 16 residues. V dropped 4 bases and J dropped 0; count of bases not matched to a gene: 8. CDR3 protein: CASSRGQGSSSYEQYF. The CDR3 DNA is TGTGCCAGCAGCCGTGGACAGGGGAGTAGCTCCTACGAGCAGTACTTC.

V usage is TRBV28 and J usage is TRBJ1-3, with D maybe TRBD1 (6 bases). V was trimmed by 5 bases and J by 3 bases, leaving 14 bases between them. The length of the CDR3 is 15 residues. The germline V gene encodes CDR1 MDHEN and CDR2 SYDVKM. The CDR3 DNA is TGTGCCAGCAGTCTCGGGGGGGCGCATGGAAACACCATATATTTT. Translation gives CASSLGGAHGNTIYF.

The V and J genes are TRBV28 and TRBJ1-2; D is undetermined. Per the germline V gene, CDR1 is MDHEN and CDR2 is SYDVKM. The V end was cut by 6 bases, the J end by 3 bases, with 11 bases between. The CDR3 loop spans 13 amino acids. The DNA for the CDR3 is TGTGCCAGCAGACCCACTTACTACTATGGCTACACCTTC. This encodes CASRPTYYYGYTF.

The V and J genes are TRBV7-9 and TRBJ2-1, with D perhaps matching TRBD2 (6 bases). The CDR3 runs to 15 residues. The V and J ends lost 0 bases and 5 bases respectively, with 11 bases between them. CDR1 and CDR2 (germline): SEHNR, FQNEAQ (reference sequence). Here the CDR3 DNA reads TGTGCCAGCAGCTTAGCGCTTAGCGGTGACAATGAGCAGTTCTTC. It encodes CASSLALSGDNEQFF.

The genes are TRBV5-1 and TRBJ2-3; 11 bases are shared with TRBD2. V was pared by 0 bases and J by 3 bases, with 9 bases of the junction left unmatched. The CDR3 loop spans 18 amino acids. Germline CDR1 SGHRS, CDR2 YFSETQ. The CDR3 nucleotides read TGCGCCAGCAGCTTGGGAAGCGTAGCGGGGGGGCGAACAGATACGCAGTATTTT. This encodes CASSLGSVAGGRTDTQYF.

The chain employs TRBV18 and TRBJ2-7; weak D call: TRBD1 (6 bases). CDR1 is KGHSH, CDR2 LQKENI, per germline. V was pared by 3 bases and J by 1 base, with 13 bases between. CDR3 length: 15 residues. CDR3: CASSPRSQGSYEQYF. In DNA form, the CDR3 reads TGTGCCAGCTCACCTCGATCACAGGGTTCCTACGAGCAGTACTTC.

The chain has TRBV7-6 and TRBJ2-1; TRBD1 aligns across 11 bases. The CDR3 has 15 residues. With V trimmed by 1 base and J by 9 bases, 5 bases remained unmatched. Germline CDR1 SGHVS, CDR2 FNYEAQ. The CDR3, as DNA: TGTGCCAGCAGCTTAGGAGGGACAGGGGGGACTGAGCAGTTCTTC. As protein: CASSLGGTGGTEQFF. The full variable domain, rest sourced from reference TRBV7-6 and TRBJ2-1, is GAGVSQSPRYKVTKRGQDVALRCDPISGHVSLYWYRQALGQGPEFLTYFNYEAQQDKSGLPNDRFSAERPEGSISTLTIQRTEQRDSAMYRCASSLGGTGGTEQFFGPGTRLTVL.

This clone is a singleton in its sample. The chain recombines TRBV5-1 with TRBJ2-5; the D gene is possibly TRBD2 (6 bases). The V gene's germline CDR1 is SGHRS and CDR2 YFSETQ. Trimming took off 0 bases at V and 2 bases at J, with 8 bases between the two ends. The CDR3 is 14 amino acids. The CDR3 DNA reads TGCGCCAGCAGCTTGGGACTAGAACAAGAGACCCAGTACTTC. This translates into CASSLGLEQETQYF.

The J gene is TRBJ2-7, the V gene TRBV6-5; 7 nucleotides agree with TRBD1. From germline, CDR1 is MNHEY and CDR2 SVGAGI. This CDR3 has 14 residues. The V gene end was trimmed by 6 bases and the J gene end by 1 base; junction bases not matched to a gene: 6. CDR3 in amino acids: CASSPDRSSYEQYF. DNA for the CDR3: TGTGCCAGCAGCCCGGACAGGAGTTCCTACGAGCAGTACTTC.

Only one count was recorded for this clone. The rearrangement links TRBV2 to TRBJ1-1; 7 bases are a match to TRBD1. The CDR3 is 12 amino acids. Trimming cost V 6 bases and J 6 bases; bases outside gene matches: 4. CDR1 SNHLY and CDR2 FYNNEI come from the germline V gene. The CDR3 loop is CASRVGQAEAFF. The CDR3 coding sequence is TGTGCCAGCAGGGTAGGACAGGCTGAAGCTTTCTTT. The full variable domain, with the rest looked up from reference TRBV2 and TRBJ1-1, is EPEVTQTPSHQVTQMGQEVILRCVPISNHLYFYWYRQILGQKVEFLVSFYNNEISEKSEIFDDQFSVERPDGSNFTLKIRSTKLEDSAMYFCASRVGQAEAFFGQGTRLTVV.

The CDR3 spells CASSLGLDNEQFF. CDR3 coding DNA: TGTGCCAGCAGCTTGGGACTGGACAATGAGCAGTTCTTC. The chain links TRBV5-4 to TRBJ2-1; the D is unclear. V lost 0 bases to trimming and J lost 5 bases, with 6 bases between them. CDR1 is SGHNT and CDR2 is YYREEE in the germline V gene (reference sequence). The CDR3 runs 13 residues.

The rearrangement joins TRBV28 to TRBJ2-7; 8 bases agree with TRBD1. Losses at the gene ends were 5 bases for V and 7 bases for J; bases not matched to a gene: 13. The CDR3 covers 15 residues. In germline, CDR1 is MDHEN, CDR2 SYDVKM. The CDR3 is CASSPTGQGQMEQYF. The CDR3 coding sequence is TGTGCCAGCAGTCCAACCGGACAGGGCCAAATGGAGCAGTACTTC. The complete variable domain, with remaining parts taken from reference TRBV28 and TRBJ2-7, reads DVKVTQSSRYLVKRTGEKVFLECVQDMDHENMFWYRQDPGLGLRLIYFSYDVKMKEKGDIPEGYSVSREKKERFSLILESASTNQTSMYLCASSPTGQGQMEQYFGPGTRLTVT.

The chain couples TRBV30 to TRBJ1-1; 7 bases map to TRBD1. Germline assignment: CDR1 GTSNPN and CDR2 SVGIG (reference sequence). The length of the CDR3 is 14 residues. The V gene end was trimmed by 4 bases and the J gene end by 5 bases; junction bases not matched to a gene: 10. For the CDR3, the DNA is TGTGCCTGGAACCCTCAGGGGGGAGGAACTGAAGCTTTCTTT. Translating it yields CAWNPQGGGTEAFF. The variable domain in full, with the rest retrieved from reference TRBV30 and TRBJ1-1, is SQTIHQWPATLVQPVGSPLSLECTVEGTSNPNLYWYRQAAGRGLQLLFYSVGIGQISSEVPQNLSASRPQDRQFILSSKKLLLSDSGFYLCAWNPQGGGTEAFFGQGTRLTVV.

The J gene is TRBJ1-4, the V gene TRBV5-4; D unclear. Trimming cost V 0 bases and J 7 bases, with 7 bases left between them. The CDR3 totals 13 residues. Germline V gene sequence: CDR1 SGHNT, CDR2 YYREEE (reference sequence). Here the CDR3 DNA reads TGTGCCAGCAGCTTGGATCGGGGTGAAAAACTGTTTTTT. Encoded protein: CASSLDRGEKLFF.

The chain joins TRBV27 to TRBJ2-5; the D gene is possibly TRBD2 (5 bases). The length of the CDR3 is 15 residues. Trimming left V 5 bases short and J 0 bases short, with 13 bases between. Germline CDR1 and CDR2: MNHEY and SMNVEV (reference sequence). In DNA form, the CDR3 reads TGTGCCAGCAGTCCCTCGGACGGGAACCAAGAGACCCAGTACTTC. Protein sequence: CASSPSDGNQETQYF.

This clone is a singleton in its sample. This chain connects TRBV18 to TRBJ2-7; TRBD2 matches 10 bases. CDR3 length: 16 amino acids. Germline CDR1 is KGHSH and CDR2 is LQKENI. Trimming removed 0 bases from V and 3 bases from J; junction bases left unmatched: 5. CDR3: CASSPPSGGAFYEQYF. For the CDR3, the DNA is TGTGCCAGCTCACCACCGAGCGGGGGGGCCTTCTACGAGCAGTACTTC.

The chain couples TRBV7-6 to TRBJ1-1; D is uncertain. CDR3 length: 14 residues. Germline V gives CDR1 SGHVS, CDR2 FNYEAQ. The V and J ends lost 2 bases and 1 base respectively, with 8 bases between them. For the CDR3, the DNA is TGTGCCAGCAGCTTAATGGGCCAGAACACTGAAGCTTTCTTT. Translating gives CASSLMGQNTEAFF.

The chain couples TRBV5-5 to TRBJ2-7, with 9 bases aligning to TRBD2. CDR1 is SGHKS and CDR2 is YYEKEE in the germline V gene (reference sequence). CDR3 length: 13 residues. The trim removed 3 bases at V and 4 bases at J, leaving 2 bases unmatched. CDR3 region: CASSSSGEYEQYF. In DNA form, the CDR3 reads TGTGCCAGCAGCTCTAGCGGGGAATACGAGCAGTACTTC.

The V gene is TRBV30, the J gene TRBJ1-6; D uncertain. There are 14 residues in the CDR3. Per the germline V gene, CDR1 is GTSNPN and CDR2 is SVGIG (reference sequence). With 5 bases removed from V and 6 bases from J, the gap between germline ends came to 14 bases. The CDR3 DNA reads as TGTGCCTGGGGGTCTGAGGTGGGTAATTCACCCCTCCACTTT. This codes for CAWGSEVGNSPLHF.

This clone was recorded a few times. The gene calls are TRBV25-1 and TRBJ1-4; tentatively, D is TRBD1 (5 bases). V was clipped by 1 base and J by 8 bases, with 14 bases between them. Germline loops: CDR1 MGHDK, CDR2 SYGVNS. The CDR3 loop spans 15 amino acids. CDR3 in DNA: TGTGCCAGCAGTGAATCTAGGGGAGGTAGCGAAAAACTGTTTTTT. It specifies CASSESRGGSEKLFF.

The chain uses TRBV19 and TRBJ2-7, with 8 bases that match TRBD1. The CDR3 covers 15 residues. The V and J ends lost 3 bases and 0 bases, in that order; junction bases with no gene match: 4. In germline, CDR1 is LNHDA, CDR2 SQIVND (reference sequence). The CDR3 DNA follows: TGTGCCAGTAGTATGGGAGGACAGGGCTCCTACGAGCAGTACTTC. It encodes CASSMGGQGSYEQYF.

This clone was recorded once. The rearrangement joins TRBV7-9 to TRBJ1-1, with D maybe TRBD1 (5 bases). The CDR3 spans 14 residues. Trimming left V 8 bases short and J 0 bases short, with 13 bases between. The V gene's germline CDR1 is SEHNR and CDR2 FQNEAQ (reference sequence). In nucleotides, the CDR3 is TGTGCCAGCGGCCGACAGCAAATGAACACTGAAGCTTTCTTT. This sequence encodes CASGRQQMNTEAFF.

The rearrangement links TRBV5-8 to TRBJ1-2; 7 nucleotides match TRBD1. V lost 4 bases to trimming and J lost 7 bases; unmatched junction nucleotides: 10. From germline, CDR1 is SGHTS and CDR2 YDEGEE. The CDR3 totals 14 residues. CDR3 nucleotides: TGTGCCAGCAGCCGCGGACAGGCAGACGGTGGCTACACCTTC. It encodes CASSRGQADGGYTF.

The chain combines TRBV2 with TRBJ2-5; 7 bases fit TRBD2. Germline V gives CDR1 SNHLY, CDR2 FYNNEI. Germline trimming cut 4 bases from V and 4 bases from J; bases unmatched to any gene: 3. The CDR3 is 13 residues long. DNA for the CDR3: TGTGCCAGCAGTGGACTAGCTGGAGAGACCCAGTACTTC. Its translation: CASSGLAGETQYF.